This T cell receptor (beta chain) came from a study of T cell repertoires in MIS-A myocarditis (dated by TCRdb to 2022 to 2024). Worth noting for this clone: Its antigen specificity is not known. Per-base qualities were not stored, and no clone one base away is much larger.

Amplification of TCRbeta CDR3 regions relied on the immunoSEQ bias-controlled multiplex PCR, followed by high-throughput sequencing. Regarding the original processing steps: The immunoSEQ vendor pipeline collapsed and filtered CDR3 sequences to measure the abundance and frequency of each unique TCRbeta CDR3. Dominant CDR3 amino acid sequences were clustered with SARS-CoV-2-specific ImmuneCODE TCRbeta sequences by CD-HIT using a 90% global sequence identity threshold. Clones with frequencies of 0.1 to 1 were classed as hyperexpanded, and 0.01 to 0.1 as large. For the dominant clones, CDR3 amino acid sequences and V and J gene assignments were confirmed with MiXCR. The R stringdist package was used to compute Levenshtein distances between the patient clonotypes and the ImmuneCODE hits. TCRdb provides this immuneACCESS table in a form limited to in-frame rearrangements. Some clones are lacking; in checked studies, under half of them reflect an unresolved V gene, and why the rest are absent is not known. V and J calls plus clone size are reproduced from that table; the DNA served to infer D and trimming. This sample comprises 9,500 to 13,000 clones, around 88% of them detected only once. Clones ranked in the top ten supply more than 2% of the sample.

The germline V end is reduced by 1 base and the J end by 0 bases; junction bases left unmatched: 3. Per the germline V gene, SGHRS is the CDR1 and YFSETQ is the CDR2. The CDR3 numbers 16 residues from cysteine through phenylalanine. Kept here is only the CDR3 DNA, which spans 48 bases and is read in frame from base 1. The QIAamp DNA FFPE kit was used to extract genomic DNA from formalin-fixed paraffin-embedded autopsy tissue. What was sequenced was thoracic lymph node tissue obtained at autopsy. The V gene is TRBV5-1 and the J gene is TRBJ2-3; the junction holds 9 bases that match TRBD1. The TCR was taken from a man younger than 35 with fulminant myocarditis from multisystem inflammatory syndrome in adults (MIS-A) after COVID-19. The nucleotides read TGCGCCAGCAGCTTGCCGGGGACAGGGAGCACAGATACGCAGTATTTT. Its protein product is CASSLPGTGSTDTQYF.